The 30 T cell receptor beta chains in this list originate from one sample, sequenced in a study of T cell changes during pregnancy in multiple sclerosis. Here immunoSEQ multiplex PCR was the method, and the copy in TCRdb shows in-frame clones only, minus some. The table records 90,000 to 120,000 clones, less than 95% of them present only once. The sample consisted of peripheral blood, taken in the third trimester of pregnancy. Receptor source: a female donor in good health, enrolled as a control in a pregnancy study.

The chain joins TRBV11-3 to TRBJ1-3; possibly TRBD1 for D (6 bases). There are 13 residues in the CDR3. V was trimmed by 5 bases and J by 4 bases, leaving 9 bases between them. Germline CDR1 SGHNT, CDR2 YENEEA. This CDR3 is CASSAGQGNTIYF. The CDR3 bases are TGTGCCAGCAGCGCTGGACAGGGAAACACCATATATTTT.

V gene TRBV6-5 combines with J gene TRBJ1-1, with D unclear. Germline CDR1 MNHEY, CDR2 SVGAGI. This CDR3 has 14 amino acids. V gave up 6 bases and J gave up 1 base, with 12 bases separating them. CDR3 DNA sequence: TGTGCCAGCAGGGACTCGGGAGGGAACACTGAAGCTTTCTTT. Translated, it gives CASRDSGGNTEAFF.

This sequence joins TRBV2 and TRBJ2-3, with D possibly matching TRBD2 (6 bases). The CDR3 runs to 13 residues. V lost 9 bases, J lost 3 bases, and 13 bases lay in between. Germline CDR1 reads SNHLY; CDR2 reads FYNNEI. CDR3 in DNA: TGTGCCAGTTTGGCTAGCGCTACAGATACGCAGTATTTT. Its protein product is CASLASATDTQYF.

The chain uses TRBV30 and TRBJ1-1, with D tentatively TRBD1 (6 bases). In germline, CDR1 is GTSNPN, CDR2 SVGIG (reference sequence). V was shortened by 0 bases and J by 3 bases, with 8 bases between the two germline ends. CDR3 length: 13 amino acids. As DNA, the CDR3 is TGTGCCTGGAGTGTACGGACAGACACTGAAGCTTTCTTT. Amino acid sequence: CAWSVRTDTEAFF.

DNA of the CDR3: TGTGCCAGCAGCCCCGACAGGGAAGCTGAAGCTTTCTTT. This encodes CASSPDREAEAFF. V is TRBV9 and J is TRBJ1-1, with 7 bases identical to TRBD1. The CDR3 runs 13 residues. Germline V gene lookup returns CDR1 SGDLS and CDR2 YYNGEE. The V and J ends lost 4 bases and 6 bases, in that order; junction bases with no gene match: 6. Together with reference TRBV9 and TRBJ1-1, the CDR3 gives the full variable domain: DSGVTQTPKHLITATGQRVTLRCSPRSGDLSVYWYQQSLDQGLQFLIQYYNGEERAKGNILERFSAQQFPDLHSELNLSSLELGDSALYFCASSPDREAEAFFGQGTRLTVV.

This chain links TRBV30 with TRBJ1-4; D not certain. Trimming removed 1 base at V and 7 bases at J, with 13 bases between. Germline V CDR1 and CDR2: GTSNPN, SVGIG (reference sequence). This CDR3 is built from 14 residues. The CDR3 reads CAWSDGGKGEKLFF. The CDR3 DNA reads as TGTGCCTGGAGTGACGGAGGGAAGGGTGAAAAACTGTTTTTT. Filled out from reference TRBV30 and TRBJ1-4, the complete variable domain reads SQTIHQWPATLVQPVGSPLSLECTVEGTSNPNLYWYRQAAGRGLQLLFYSVGIGQISSEVPQNLSASRPQDRQFILSSKKLLLSDSGFYLCAWSDGGKGEKLFFGSGTQLSVL.

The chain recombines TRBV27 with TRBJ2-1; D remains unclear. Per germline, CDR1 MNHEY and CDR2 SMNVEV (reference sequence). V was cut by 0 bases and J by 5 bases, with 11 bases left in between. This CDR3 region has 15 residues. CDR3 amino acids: CASSLSELSHNEQFF. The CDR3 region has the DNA TGTGCCAGCAGTTTATCGGAACTAAGCCACAATGAGCAGTTCTTC.

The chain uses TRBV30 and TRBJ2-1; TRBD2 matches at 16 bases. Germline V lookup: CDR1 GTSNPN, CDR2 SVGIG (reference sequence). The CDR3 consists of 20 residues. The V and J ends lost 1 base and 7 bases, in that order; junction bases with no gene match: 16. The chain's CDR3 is CAWSADSGTSGGAFYNEQFF. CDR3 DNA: TGTGCCTGGAGTGCGGACTCCGGGACTAGCGGGGGGGCCTTTTATAATGAGCAGTTCTTC. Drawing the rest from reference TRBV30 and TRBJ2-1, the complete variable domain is SQTIHQWPATLVQPVGSPLSLECTVEGTSNPNLYWYRQAAGRGLQLLFYSVGIGQISSEVPQNLSASRPQDRQFILSSKKLLLSDSGFYLCAWSADSGTSGGAFYNEQFFGPGTRLTVL.

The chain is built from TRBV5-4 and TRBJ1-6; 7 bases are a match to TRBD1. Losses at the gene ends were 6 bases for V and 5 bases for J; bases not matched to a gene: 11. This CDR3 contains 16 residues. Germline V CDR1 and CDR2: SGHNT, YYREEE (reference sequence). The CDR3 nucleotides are TGTGCCAGCATGTCGAACAGGGGCGCGGATAATTCACCCCTCCACTTT. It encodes CASMSNRGADNSPLHF.

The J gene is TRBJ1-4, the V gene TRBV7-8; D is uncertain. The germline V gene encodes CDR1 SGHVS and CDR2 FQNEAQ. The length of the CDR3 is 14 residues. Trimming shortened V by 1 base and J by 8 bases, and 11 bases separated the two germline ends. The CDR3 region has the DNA TGTGCCAGCAGCTTAGGGGGAGTAGGGGAAAAACTGTTTTTT. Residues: CASSLGGVGEKLFF.

The CDR3 DNA follows: TGTGCCAGCTCACCACAGTACAGGGGAGGCTCCACAGATACGCAGTATTTT. Amino acid sequence: CASSPQYRGGSTDTQYF. The chain links TRBV18 to TRBJ2-3; TRBD1 might be the D (7 bases). The V end was cut by 1 base, the J end by 2 bases, with 16 bases between. Germline CDR1 reads KGHSH; CDR2 reads LQKENI. The CDR3 consists of 17 residues.

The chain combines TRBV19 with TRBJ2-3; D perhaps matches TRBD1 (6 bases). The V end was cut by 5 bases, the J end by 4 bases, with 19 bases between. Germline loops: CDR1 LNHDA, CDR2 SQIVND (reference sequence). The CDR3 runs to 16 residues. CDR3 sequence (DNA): TGTGCCAGTAGTTTCCAACAGGGTCCCACGCCAGATACGCAGTATTTT. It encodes CASSFQQGPTPDTQYF.

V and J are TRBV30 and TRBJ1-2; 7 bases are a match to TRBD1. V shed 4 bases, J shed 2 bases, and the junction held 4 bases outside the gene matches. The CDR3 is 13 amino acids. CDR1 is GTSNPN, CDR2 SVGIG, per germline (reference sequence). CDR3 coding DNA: TGTGCCTGGAAGCTACAGGGGAACTATGGCTACACCTTC. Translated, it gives CAWKLQGNYGYTF.

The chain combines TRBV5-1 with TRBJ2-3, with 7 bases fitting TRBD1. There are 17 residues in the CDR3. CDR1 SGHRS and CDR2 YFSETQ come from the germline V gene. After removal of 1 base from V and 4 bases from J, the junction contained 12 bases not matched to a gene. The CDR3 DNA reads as TGCGCCAGCAGCTTGTCAGGGCAAGCACAGGGGCCAGATACGCAGTATTTT. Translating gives CASSLSGQAQGPDTQYF.

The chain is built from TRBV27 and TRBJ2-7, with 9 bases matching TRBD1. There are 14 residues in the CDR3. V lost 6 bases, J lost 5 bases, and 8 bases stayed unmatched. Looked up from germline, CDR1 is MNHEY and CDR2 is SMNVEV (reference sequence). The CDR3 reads CASRVRDRADEQYF. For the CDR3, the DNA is TGTGCCAGCAGGGTCCGGGACAGGGCAGACGAGCAGTACTTC.

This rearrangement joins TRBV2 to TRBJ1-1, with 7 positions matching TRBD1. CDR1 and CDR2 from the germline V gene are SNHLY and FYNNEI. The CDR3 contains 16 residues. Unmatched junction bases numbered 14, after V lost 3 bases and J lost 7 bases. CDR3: CASSDPARQGIGEAFF. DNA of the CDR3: TGTGCCAGCAGTGACCCCGCCCGACAGGGTATCGGTGAAGCTTTCTTT. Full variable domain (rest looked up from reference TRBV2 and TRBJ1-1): EPEVTQTPSHQVTQMGQEVILRCVPISNHLYFYWYRQILGQKVEFLVSFYNNEISEKSEIFDDQFSVERPDGSNFTLKIRSTKLEDSAMYFCASSDPARQGIGEAFFGQGTRLTVV.

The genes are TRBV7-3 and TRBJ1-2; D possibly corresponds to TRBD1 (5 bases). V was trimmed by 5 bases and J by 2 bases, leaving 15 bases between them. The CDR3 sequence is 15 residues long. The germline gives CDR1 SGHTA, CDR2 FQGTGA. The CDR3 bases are TGTGCCAGCAGCCCGATGCAGGGCCCGAACTATGGCTACACCTTC. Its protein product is CASSPMQGPNYGYTF.

The CDR3 sequence is CASSPHSSGVEDTQYF. CDR3 in DNA: TGTGCCAGCAGCCCCCATAGCAGCGGGGTGGAAGATACGCAGTATTTT. This chain links TRBV9 with TRBJ2-3; 7 bases fit TRBD2. The length of the CDR3 is 16 residues. The germline V gene has CDR1 SGDLS and CDR2 YYNGEE. V lost 4 bases, J lost 5 bases, and 13 bases stayed unmatched. Together with reference TRBV9 and TRBJ2-3, the CDR3 gives the full variable domain: DSGVTQTPKHLITATGQRVTLRCSPRSGDLSVYWYQQSLDQGLQFLIQYYNGEERAKGNILERFSAQQFPDLHSELNLSSLELGDSALYFCASSPHSSGVEDTQYFGPGTRLTVL.

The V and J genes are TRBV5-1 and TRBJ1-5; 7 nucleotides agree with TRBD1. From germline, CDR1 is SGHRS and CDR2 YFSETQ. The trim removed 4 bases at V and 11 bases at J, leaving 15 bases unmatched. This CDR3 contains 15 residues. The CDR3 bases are TGCGCCAGCAGCCCCACCCCAGGGGGTGAGAAGACCCAGCATTTT. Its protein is CASSPTPGGEKTQHF.

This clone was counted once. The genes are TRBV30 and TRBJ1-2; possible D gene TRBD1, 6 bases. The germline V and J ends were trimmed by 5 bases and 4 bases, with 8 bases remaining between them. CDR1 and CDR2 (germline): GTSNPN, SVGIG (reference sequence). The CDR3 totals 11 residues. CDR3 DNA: TGTGCCTGGCCGACAGGCTATGGCTACACCTTC. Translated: CAWPTGYGYTF.

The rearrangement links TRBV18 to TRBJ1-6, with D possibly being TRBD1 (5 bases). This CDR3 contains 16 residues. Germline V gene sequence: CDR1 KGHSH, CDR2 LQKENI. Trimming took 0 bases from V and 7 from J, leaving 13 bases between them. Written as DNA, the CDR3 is TGTGCCAGCTCACCACCCTTAGGGGCAGGGAATTCACCCCTCCACTTT. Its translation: CASSPPLGAGNSPLHF. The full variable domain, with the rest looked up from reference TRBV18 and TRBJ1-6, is NAGVMQNPRHLVRRRGQEARLRCSPMKGHSHVYWYRQLPEEGLKFMVYLQKENIIDESGMPKERFSAEFPKEGPSILRIQQVVRGDSAAYFCASSPPLGAGNSPLHFGNGTRLTVT.

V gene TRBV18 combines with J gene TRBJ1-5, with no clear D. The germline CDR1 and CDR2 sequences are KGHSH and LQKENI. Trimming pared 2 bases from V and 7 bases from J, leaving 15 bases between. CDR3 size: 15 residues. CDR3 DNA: TGTGCCAGCTCACCAAACCCCTCGCCAAGCCAGCCCCAGCATTTT. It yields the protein CASSPNPSPSQPQHF.

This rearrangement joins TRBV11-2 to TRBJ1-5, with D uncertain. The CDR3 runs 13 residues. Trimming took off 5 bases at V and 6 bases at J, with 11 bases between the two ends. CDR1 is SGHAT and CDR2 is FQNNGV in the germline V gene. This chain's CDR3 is CASSPERGQPQHF. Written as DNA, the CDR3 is TGTGCCAGCAGCCCTGAACGGGGTCAGCCCCAGCATTTT.

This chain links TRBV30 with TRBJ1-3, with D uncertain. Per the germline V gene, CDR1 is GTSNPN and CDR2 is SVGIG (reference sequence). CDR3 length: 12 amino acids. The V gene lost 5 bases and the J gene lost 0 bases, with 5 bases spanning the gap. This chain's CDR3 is CAWAVSGNTIYF. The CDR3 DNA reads TGTGCCTGGGCGGTCTCTGGAAACACCATATATTTT. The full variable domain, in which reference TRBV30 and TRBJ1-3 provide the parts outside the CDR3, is SQTIHQWPATLVQPVGSPLSLECTVEGTSNPNLYWYRQAAGRGLQLLFYSVGIGQISSEVPQNLSASRPQDRQFILSSKKLLLSDSGFYLCAWAVSGNTIYFGEGSWLTVV.

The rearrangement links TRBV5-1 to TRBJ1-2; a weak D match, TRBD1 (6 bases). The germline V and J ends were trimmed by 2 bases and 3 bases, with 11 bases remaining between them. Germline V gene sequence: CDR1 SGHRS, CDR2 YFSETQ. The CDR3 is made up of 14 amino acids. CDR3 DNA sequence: TGCGCCAGCAGCTTCGATGGACAGTACTATGGCTACACCTTC. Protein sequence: CASSFDGQYYGYTF.

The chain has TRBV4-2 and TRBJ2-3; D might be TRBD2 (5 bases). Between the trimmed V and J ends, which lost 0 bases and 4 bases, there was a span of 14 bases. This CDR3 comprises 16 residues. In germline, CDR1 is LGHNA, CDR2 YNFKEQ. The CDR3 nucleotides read TGTGCCAGCAGCCAAGAAGAGGGTATGAGGGCAGATACGCAGTATTTT. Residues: CASSQEEGMRADTQYF.

The CDR3 DNA reads as TGTGCCAGCAGCCAAGGGCCAGAAAACACTGAAGCTTTCTTT. Encoded protein: CASSQGPENTEAFF. The chain has TRBV4-2 and TRBJ1-1; D remains ambiguous. This CDR3 contains 14 residues. Trimming pared 1 base from V and 2 bases from J, leaving 8 bases between. The V gene's germline CDR1 is LGHNA and CDR2 YNFKEQ.

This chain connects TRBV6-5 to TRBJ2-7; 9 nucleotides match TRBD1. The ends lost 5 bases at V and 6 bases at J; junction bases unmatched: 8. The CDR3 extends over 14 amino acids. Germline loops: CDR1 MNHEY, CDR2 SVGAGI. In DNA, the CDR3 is TGTGCCAGCAGTGGGGACAGGGAATCGTCCGAGCAGTACTTC. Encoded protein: CASSGDRESSEQYF.

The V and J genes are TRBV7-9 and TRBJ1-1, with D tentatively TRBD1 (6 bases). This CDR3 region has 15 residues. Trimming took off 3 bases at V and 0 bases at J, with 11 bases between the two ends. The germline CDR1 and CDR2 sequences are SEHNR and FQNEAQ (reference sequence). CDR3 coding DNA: TGTGCCAGCAGCTTTGGCGGGGGCTTGAACACTGAAGCTTTCTTT. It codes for CASSFGGGLNTEAFF.

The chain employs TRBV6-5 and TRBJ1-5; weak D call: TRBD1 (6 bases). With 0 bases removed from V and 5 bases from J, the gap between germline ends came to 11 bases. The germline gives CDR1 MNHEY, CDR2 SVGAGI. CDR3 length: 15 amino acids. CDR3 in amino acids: CASSYSVQGDQPQHF. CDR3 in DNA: TGTGCCAGCAGTTACTCCGTACAGGGAGATCAGCCCCAGCATTTT.